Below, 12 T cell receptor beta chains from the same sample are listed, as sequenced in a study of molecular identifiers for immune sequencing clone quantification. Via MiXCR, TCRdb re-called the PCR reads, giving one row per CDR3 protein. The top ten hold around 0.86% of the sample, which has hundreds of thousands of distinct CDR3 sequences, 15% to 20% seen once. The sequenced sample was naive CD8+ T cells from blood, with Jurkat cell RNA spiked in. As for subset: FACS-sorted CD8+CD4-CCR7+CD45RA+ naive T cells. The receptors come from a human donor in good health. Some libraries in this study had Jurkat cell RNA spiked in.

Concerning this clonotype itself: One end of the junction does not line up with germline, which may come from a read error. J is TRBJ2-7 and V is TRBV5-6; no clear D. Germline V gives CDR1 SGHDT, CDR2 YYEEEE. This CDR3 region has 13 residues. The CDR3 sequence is CAGSLGPTYEQYF. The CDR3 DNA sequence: TGTGCCGGCAGCTTGGGCCCAACCTACGAGCAGTACTTC.

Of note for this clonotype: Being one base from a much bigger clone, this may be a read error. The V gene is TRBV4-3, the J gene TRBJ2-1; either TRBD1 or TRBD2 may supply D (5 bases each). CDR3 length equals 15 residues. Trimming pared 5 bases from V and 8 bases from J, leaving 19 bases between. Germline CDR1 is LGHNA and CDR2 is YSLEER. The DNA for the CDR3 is TGCGCCAGCAGCGTCGGGTCGGGGCCGTACTATGAGCAGTTCTTC. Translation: CASSVGSGPYYEQFF.

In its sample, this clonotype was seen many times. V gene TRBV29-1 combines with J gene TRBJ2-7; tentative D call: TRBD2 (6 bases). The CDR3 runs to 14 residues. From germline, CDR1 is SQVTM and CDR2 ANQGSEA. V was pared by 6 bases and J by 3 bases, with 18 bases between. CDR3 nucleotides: TGCAGCGTCCCATTGGGGGGATCCGGCTACGAGCAGTACTTC. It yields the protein CSVPLGGSGYEQYF.

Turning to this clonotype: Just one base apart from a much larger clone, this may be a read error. The DNA for the CDR3 is TGTGCCAGAAGCTTGAACGGGCGGCCCGTCGATACGCCGTATTTT. Protein sequence: CARSLNGRPVDTPYF. The rearrangement links TRBV5-3 to TRBJ2-3; D call uncertain. TRBV5-3 is filed as an ORF, its function uncertain. There are 15 residues in the CDR3.

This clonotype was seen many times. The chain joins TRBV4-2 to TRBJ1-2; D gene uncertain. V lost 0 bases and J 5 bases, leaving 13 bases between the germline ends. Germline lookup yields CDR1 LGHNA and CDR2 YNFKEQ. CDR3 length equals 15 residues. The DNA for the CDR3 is TGTGCCAGCAGCCAAGAAATGTCAGGAGCTTATGGCTACACCTTC. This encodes CASSQEMSGAYGYTF.

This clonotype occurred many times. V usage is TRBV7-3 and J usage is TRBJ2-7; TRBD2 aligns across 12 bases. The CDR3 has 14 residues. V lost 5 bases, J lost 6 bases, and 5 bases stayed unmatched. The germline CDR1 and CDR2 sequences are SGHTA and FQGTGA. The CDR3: CASSLAGGPGEQYF. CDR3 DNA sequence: TGTGCCAGCAGCCTAGCGGGAGGGCCCGGCGAGCAGTACTTC. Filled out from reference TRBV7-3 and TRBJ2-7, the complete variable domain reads GAGVSQTPSNKVTEKGKYVELRCDPISGHTALYWYRQSLGQGPEFLIYFQGTGAADDSGLPNDRFFAVRPEGSVSTLKIQRTERGDSAVYLCASSLAGGPGEQYFGPGTRLTVT.

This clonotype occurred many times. The CDR3 DNA sequence: TGCAGCGTTGAAGATGGGACAGGGGAAGGAGATACGCAGTATTTT. Its protein product is CSVEDGTGEGDTQYF. The chain recombines TRBV29-1 with TRBJ2-3; TRBD1 matches 10 bases. Germline V gives CDR1 SQVTM, CDR2 ANQGSEA. Trimming removed 0 bases from V and 5 bases from J; junction bases left unmatched: 5. The CDR3 is 15 residues long.

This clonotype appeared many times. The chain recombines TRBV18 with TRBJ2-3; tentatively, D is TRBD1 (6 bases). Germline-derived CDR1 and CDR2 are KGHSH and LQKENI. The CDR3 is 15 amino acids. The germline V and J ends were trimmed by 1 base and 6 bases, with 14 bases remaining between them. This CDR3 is CASSPLQDSADTQYF. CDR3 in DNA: TGTGCCAGCTCACCACTTCAGGACAGTGCCGATACGCAGTATTTT.

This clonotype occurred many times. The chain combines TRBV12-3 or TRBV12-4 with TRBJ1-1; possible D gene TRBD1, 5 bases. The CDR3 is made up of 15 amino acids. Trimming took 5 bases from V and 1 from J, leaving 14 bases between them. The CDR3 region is CASSPGWGSNTEAFF. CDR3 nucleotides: TGTGCCAGCAGTCCAGGGTGGGGGTCGAACACTGAAGCTTTCTTT.

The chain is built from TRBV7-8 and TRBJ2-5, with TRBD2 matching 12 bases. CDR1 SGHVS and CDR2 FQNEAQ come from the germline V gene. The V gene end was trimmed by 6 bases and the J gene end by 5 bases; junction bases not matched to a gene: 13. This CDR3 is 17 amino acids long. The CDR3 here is CASSPTPRLAGGETQYF. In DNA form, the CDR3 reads TGTGCCAGCAGTCCCACCCCTCGGCTAGCGGGGGGGGAGACCCAGTACTTC. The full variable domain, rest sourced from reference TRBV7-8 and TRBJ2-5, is GAGVSQSPRYKVAKRGQDVALRCDPISGHVSLFWYQQALGQGPEFLTYFQNEAQLDKSGLPSDRFFAERPEGSVSTLKIQRTQQEDSAVYLCASSPTPRLAGGETQYFGPGTRLLVL.

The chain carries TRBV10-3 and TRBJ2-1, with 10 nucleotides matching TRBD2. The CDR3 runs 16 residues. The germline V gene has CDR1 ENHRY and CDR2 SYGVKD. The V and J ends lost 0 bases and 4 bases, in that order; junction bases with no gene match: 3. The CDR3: CAISESSGGAYNEQFF. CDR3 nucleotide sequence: TGTGCCATCAGTGAGTCGAGCGGGGGGGCTTACAATGAGCAGTTCTTC.

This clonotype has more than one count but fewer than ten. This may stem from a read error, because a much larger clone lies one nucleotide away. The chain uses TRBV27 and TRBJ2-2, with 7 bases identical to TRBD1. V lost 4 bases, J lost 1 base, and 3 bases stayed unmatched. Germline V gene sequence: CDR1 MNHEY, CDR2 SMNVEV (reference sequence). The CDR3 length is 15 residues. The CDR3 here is CASSSGQRNTGELFF. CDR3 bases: TGTGCCAGCAGTTCGGGACAGCGGAACACCGGGGAGCTGTTTTTT.